This T cell receptor beta chain appears in the sequencing data of a study of OX40 agonist ivuxolimab in advanced cancers. Study-level information: Every patient in dose escalation had hepatocellular carcinoma, melanoma, renal cell or head and neck cancer.

Using immunoSEQ multiplex PCR, the repertoire was profiled, and TCRdb retains in-frame clones only, with some absent. The repertoire holds 65,000 to 95,000 clones, roughly 87% seen once, with roughly 6.3% in the top ten. This clone was seen only a few times. Germline V gene lookup returns CDR1 SGHRS and CDR2 YFSETQ. The CDR3 covers 14 residues. V dropped 0 bases and J dropped 2 bases, with 8 bases sitting between them. The source of this sequence is an adult with an advanced solid tumor such as melanoma, head and neck, liver or kidney cancer. J is TRBJ2-5 and V is TRBV5-1; D is possibly TRBD1 (6 bases). Specimen: CD4+ or CD8+ T cells sorted from blood, collected in a trial of the OX40 agonist ivuxolimab. The chain's CDR3 is CASSLVDRQETQYF. DNA for the CDR3: TGCGCCAGCAGCTTGGTGGACAGACAAGAGACCCAGTACTTC.